Each of the 4 T cell receptor beta chains below was sequenced from the same sample in a study of a mutant IDH1 vaccine in newly diagnosed glioma. Assay: immunoSEQ multiplex PCR; the TCRdb copy retains only in-frame clones and omits some. The table lists some 42,000 clones, 70% to 85% of them singletons. No cognate antigen is known for these TCRs. Time point here: week 47, end of study. A single vaccine dose contained 300 ug of mutant IDH1 20-mer peptide, and topical imiquimod was used with it. The source was PBMCs, collected from a glioma patient whose treatment included an IDH1 peptide vaccine. These receptors originate from a young man with glioma. Some clones in this sample may be carry-over from other donors' samples.

This clone was counted between two and nine times. The gene calls are TRBV6-5 and TRBJ1-6; D is unresolved. Germline CDR1 and CDR2: MNHEY and SVGAGI. This CDR3 contains 16 residues. The V end lost 1 base, the J end lost 6 bases, and 13 bases lay between the germline ends. The CDR3 loop is CASSYYARGTNSPLHF. The DNA for the CDR3 is TGTGCCAGCAGTTACTATGCTCGGGGTACTAATTCACCCCTCCACTTT.

The chain has TRBV6-1 and TRBJ2-5; D is possibly TRBD1 (5 bases). Trimming pared 0 bases from V and 2 bases from J, leaving 13 bases between. The CDR3 consists of 16 residues. CDR1 MNHNS and CDR2 SASEGT come from the germline V gene. The CDR3 sequence: CASSEAQFRAQETQYF. DNA for the CDR3: TGTGCCAGCAGTGAAGCTCAGTTCAGGGCTCAAGAGACCCAGTACTTC.

This chain joins TRBV5-1 and TRBJ1-4; D perhaps matches TRBD1 (5 bases). The V end lost 3 bases, the J end lost 8 bases, and 14 bases lay between the germline ends. This CDR3 has 14 residues. Germline CDR1 reads SGHRS; CDR2 reads YFSETQ. The DNA for the CDR3 is TGCGCCAGCAGCTACACCGGGGCTGGGGAAAAACTGTTTTTT. This sequence encodes CASSYTGAGEKLFF.

This clone was observed once. The V call is TRBV5-6, the J call TRBJ1-5; D ambiguous. With 4 bases removed from V and 6 bases from J, the gap between germline ends came to 11 bases. The germline V gene has CDR1 SGHDT and CDR2 YYEEEE. The CDR3 covers 13 residues. CDR3 region: CASSQSPTQPQHF. CDR3 bases: TGTGCCAGCAGCCAAAGCCCAACTCAGCCCCAGCATTTT.